This TCR beta chain was profiled in a study of beta chain features in type 1 diabetes (dated by TCRdb to about 2018). Background on the whole study: Patients and healthy donors did not differ in mean age, gender distribution, total cell number or subset yield. Regulatory and stem cell-like memory subsets were isolated from only 8 patients and roughly 8 healthy donors, whereas naive and central memory subsets came from all 28 donors. A total of under 120,000,000 sorted cells were examined across all samples, and RNA yield correlated strongly with the number of cells per subset. The study compared the TCRB repertoires of sorted circulating CD4+ T cell subsets in recently diagnosed type 1 diabetes patients with those in matched healthy donors. The full study reports these points: At VDJ recombination sites, type 1 diabetes patients had fewer insertions and more deleted nucleotides, which implies abnormalities in thymic rearrangement. HLA sub-analyses involved small numbers of individuals, so any influence of HLA type on TCRB rearrangement remained unresolved. In all four CD4+ subsets, TCRB CDR3 length was moderately but significantly shorter in type 1 diabetes patients. Sequencing cDNA rather than genomic DNA could over-represent highly expressing activated cells, although activation and CD3 levels did not differ between groups. PCR may preferentially amplify shorter templates, but because patient and control samples were amplified and corrected together, any resulting skew would affect both groups equally. Naive, central memory and regulatory TCRB repertoires appeared more similar among patients than among healthy donors.

The entire isolated RNA was reverse transcribed using the High Capacity cDNA Reverse Transcription Kit, and thus expressed TCRB transcripts were sequenced. Deep immunoSEQ sequencing was performed on naive, central memory and regulatory T cell samples, with an average of roughly 3.3 million total reads per sample. Sorted cells were lysed in RLT buffer and RNA was extracted with DNase-treated RNeasy Micro or Mini kits, depending on cell number. Each cell subset was processed separately to prevent cross-contamination, with patient and healthy donor samples processed together. TCRB sequences were amplified from cDNA with the immunoSEQ multiplex PCR, producing 87-bp fragments spanning the CDR3 region. Sequencing of the amplicons was performed on the Illumina HiSeq platform. Turning to the authors' computational methods: PCR bias was computationally corrected using synthetic template baselines, reads within Hamming distance 2 were collapsed, and singletons that could not be merged were discarded. Reads were aligned against IMGT so that V, D and J genes, CDR3 length and insertions or deletions at six rearrangement sites could be assigned. Within each subset, clonotype counts were normalized to sorted cell number, and only after that were true diversity and Gini coefficients computed with the tcR R package. Repertoire sharing was quantified using the overlap coefficient calculated on TCRB nucleotide sequences. Out-of-frame TCRB sequences from naive cells were analyzed to stand in for the pre-selection repertoire. TCRdb re-hosts the immuneACCESS table, in-frame sequences only. Its copies lack some clones; in the studies checked, an unresolved V gene accounts for under half of them, and the cause for the rest is not known. That table gives V, J and clone size, and the DNA gave D and trimming. The sample data list almost 350,000 clones, and around a fifth of these were observed just once. 0.035% to 0.05% of the sample is held by the ten biggest clonotypes.

Each donor gave one peripheral blood draw, around 0.12 L on average, collected into heparinised tubes. A BD FACSAria II and a panel including CD45RO, CCR7, CD25, CD127, CD95 and CD27 were used to sort naive, central memory, regulatory and stem cell-like memory CD4+ T cells. All sorted populations exceeded 95% purity. Right away, PBMCs were isolated by Lymphoprep density gradient centrifugation and were stained directly, with no culture step. So that batch effects would be minimized, each experiment stained and sorted samples in pairs, pairing one healthy donor with one patient. Points on this clone: Its binding antigen is unknown. Nothing much larger sits one base from this clone, and base qualities are not available.

Trimming removed 8 bases from V and 3 bases from J; the gene matches leave 11 bases unexplained. In the germline V gene (reference sequence), CDR1 corresponds to LNHDA and CDR2 to SQIVND. The CDR3 holds 15 amino acids from the cysteine to the phenylalanine. The CDR3 DNA has 45 bases and is translated from base 1. The rearrangement combines TRBV19 with TRBJ2-7; 9 central nucleotides agree with TRBD2. What was sequenced was naive CD4+ T cells from blood. The cell subset or site tag for this specimen amounts to: true naive CD4+ T cells. The clonotype comes from a woman aged 18-30 years in good health. The CDR3 reads CASARLSGGSYEQYF. The sequenced DNA: TGTGCCAGTGCCCGCCTTAGCGGGGGAAGCTACGAGCAGTACTTC.